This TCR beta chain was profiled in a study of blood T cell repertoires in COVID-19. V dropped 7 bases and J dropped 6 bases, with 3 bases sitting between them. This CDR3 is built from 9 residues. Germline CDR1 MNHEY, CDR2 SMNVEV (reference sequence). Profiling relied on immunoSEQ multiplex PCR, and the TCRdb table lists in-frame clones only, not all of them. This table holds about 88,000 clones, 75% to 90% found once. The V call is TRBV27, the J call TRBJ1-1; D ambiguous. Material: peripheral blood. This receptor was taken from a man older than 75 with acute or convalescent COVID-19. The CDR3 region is CASNSEAFF. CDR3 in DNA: TGTGCCAGCAACTCTGAAGCTTTCTTT.